These 23 T cell receptor beta chains were sequenced from one sample in a study of blood T cell repertoires in COVID-19. Repertoires were generated with immunoSEQ multiplex PCR, while TCRdb's copy carries only in-frame clones and drops some. The profile shows some 200,000 clones, roughly 80% of them singletons. The specimen sequenced was PBMCs or T cells enriched from blood (not recorded which). These receptor sequences come from a woman in her forties or fifties who had recovered from COVID-19.

The chain recombines TRBV3-1 (or the pseudogene TRBV3-2) with TRBJ1-5; D gene ambiguous. The CDR3 is made up of 15 amino acids. In germline, CDR1 is LGHDT, CDR2 YNNKEL (reference sequence). Between the trimmed V and J ends, which lost 4 bases and 3 bases, there was a span of 13 bases. The CDR3 protein is CASSPNLGDNQPQHF. The CDR3 nucleotides read TGTGCCAGCAGCCCGAACCTCGGGGACAATCAGCCCCAGCATTTT.

The gene calls are TRBV4-1 and TRBJ2-7; D ambiguous. This CDR3 contains 12 residues. Deletions cut 3 bases from V and 2 bases from J, with 5 bases between. CDR1 is MGHRA, CDR2 YSYEKL, per germline. CDR3: CASSQNTYEQYF. CDR3 in DNA: TGCGCCAGCAGCCAGAACACCTACGAGCAGTACTTC.

The chain combines TRBV7-2 with TRBJ2-1; tentative D call: TRBD2 (6 bases). Germline CDR1 and CDR2: SGHTA and FQGNSA. V shed 5 bases and J shed 4 bases, with 12 bases lying between them. The CDR3 is 14 amino acids. CDR3 sequence (DNA): TGTGCCAGCAGCCCCCTGGGGGGTTACAATGAGCAGTTCTTC. This gives the protein CASSPLGGYNEQFF.

The chain combines TRBV19 with TRBJ2-1; 8 bases fit TRBD2. The V gene's germline CDR1 is LNHDA and CDR2 SQIVND (reference sequence). V shed 6 bases, J shed 3 bases, and the junction held 4 bases outside the gene matches. The CDR3 spans 14 residues. CDR3 protein: CASSPTSVYNEQFF. The DNA for the CDR3 is TGTGCCAGTAGCCCGACTAGCGTCTACAATGAGCAGTTCTTC.

The chain employs TRBV11-2 and TRBJ2-7; 10 positions match TRBD1. The ends lost 3 bases at V and 0 bases at J; junction bases unmatched: 2. The length of the CDR3 is 15 residues. The germline V gene encodes CDR1 SGHAT and CDR2 FQNNGV. CDR3: CASSFGTGASYEQYF. DNA of the CDR3: TGTGCCAGCAGCTTTGGGACAGGGGCCTCCTACGAGCAGTACTTC.

The J gene is TRBJ1-4, the V gene TRBV27, with D unclear. This CDR3 has 15 amino acids. Trimming removed 3 bases at V and 7 bases at J, with 15 bases between. Germline V gives CDR1 MNHEY, CDR2 SMNVEV (reference sequence). The CDR3 coding sequence is TGTGCCAGCAGTTTCAATTCGGGAAAGGGTGAAAAACTGTTTTTT. Translated: CASSFNSGKGEKLFF.

The chain combines TRBV25-1 with TRBJ2-7; 8 bases align to TRBD2. The CDR3 is 14 amino acids. Germline values: CDR1 MGHDK, CDR2 SYGVNS. V shed 4 bases and J 1 base; nucleotides not matched to a gene: 3. DNA for the CDR3: TGTGCCAGCAGTGCGGGGGGGTTGTCCTACGAGCAGTACTTC. Its protein is CASSAGGLSYEQYF.

The chain combines TRBV3-1 (or the pseudogene TRBV3-2) with TRBJ1-1, with 7 bases identical to TRBD1. V gave up 1 base and J gave up 0 bases; unmatched junction bases: 8. Germline V CDR1 and CDR2: LGHDT, YNNKEL (reference sequence). The CDR3 length is 17 residues. The CDR3 DNA reads TGTGCCAGCAGCCAAGCACCGGGACAGACGATGAACACTGAAGCTTTCTTT. Its protein is CASSQAPGQTMNTEAFF.

This chain connects TRBV7-9 to TRBJ1-1; maybe TRBD1 (5 bases). V was trimmed by 6 bases and J by 5 bases, leaving 13 bases between them. The germline V gene encodes CDR1 SEHNR and CDR2 FQNEAQ (reference sequence). CDR3 length: 13 amino acids. The CDR3 DNA reads as TGTGCCAGCAGGTCCCCTAACAGGACTGAAGCTTTCTTT. This encodes CASRSPNRTEAFF.

The chain combines TRBV20-1 with TRBJ1-5; D call uncertain. Trimming took 3 bases from V and 3 from J, leaving 9 bases between them. Looked up from germline, CDR1 is DFQATT and CDR2 is SNEGSKA (reference sequence). The CDR3 totals 13 residues. CDR3 in DNA: TGCAGTGCTAGTGTGGCTTTCAATCAGCCCCAGCATTTT. It is translated as CSASVAFNQPQHF.

The chain carries TRBV5-1 and TRBJ2-1; 7 positions match TRBD1. V shed 0 bases and J 6 bases; nucleotides not matched to a gene: 3. CDR3 length: 14 residues. In germline, CDR1 is SGHRS, CDR2 YFSETQ. CDR3 sequence: CASSLATGSNEQFF. The CDR3 nucleotides are TGCGCCAGCAGCTTGGCGACAGGGAGCAATGAGCAGTTCTTC.

V and J are TRBV7-9 and TRBJ2-1, with D possibly being TRBD2 (5 bases). Germline assignment: CDR1 SEHNR and CDR2 FQNEAQ (reference sequence). CDR3 length: 14 amino acids. V lost 5 bases to trimming and J lost 7 bases, with 15 bases between them. This CDR3 is CASSKRRGRNEQFF. The CDR3 DNA follows: TGTGCCAGCAGCAAGCGGAGAGGGCGGAATGAGCAGTTCTTC.

This sequence joins TRBV7-2 and TRBJ2-1, with 9 bases fitting TRBD2. Germline CDR1 and CDR2: SGHTA and FQGNSA. CDR3 length equals 16 residues. Germline trimming cut 1 base from V and 4 bases from J; bases unmatched to any gene: 5. The CDR3 coding sequence is TGTGCCAGCAGCTTAGTAACTAGCGGGTTATACAATGAGCAGTTCTTC. Translated, it gives CASSLVTSGLYNEQFF.

The J gene is TRBJ2-1, the V gene TRBV28, with unresolved D. The CDR3 spans 15 residues. Germline V gene sequence: CDR1 MDHEN, CDR2 SYDVKM. V was shortened by 5 bases and J by 4 bases, with 15 bases between the two germline ends. The CDR3 DNA reads as TGTGCCAGCAGTCGTACTGGTACTCGTTACAATGAGCAGTTCTTC. It codes for CASSRTGTRYNEQFF.

The chain has TRBV19 and TRBJ2-7, with 11 nucleotides matching TRBD2. V shed 6 bases, J shed 6 bases, and the junction held 4 bases outside the gene matches. Per the germline V gene, CDR1 is LNHDA and CDR2 is SQIVND (reference sequence). The CDR3 has 13 residues. CDR3 DNA: TGTGCCAGTAGCCAACTAGCGGGAGTCGAGCAGTACTTC. Its translation: CASSQLAGVEQYF.

This chain connects TRBV5-1 to TRBJ2-7, with TRBD1 matching over 10 bases. Germline CDR1 is SGHRS and CDR2 is YFSETQ. This CDR3 has 19 amino acids. After removal of 0 bases from V and 3 bases from J, the junction contained 15 bases not matched to a gene. CDR3 nucleotide sequence: TGCGCCAGCAGCTTGGCCACAGGGACAGGGGACCAAGTTTTCTACGAGCAGTACTTC. It is translated as CASSLATGTGDQVFYEQYF.

The gene calls are TRBV14 and TRBJ2-7; TRBD2 matches at 10 bases. The germline CDR1 and CDR2 sequences are SGHDN and FVKESK. This CDR3 region has 15 residues. After removal of 2 bases from V and 6 bases from J, the junction contained 7 bases not matched to a gene. The CDR3 here is CASSQISSGSTEQYF. In DNA, the CDR3 is TGTGCCAGCAGCCAAATTTCTAGCGGGAGTACCGAGCAGTACTTC.

This clone appeared a few times. The sample contains more than one DNA sequence encoding this CDR3. This chain uses TRBV3-1 (or the pseudogene TRBV3-2) with TRBJ2-1; 11 bases map to TRBD2. The CDR3 consists of 14 residues. CDR1 is LGHDT, CDR2 YNNKEL, per germline (reference sequence). Trimming took 4 bases from V and 4 from J; bases not matched to a gene: 0. CDR3 nucleotide sequence: TGTGCCAGCAGCCTAGCGGGAGGGTACAATGAGCAGTTCTTC. Its translation is CASSLAGGYNEQFF.

This clone was found once. This rearrangement joins TRBV5-1 to TRBJ1-1; D call uncertain. CDR3 size: 15 residues. V was trimmed by 0 bases and J by 1 base, leaving 10 bases between them. CDR1 SGHRS and CDR2 YFSETQ come from the germline V gene. CDR3 sequence (DNA): TGCGCCAGCAGCTTGGATGGTAGAGGGAACACTGAAGCTTTCTTT. It codes for CASSLDGRGNTEAFF.

The chain employs TRBV10-3 and TRBJ1-2; 12 bases map to TRBD1. There are 15 residues in the CDR3. The trim removed 3 bases at V and 8 bases at J, leaving 7 bases unmatched. Germline CDR1 is ENHRY and CDR2 is SYGVKD. Written as DNA, the CDR3 is TGTGCCATCAGTGAAGGGGGACAGGGGGCGCGGGGCTACACCTTC. Translation: CAISEGGQGARGYTF.

The chain is built from TRBV12-3 or TRBV12-4 and TRBJ1-5; perhaps TRBD1 as D (5 bases). Trimming removed 9 bases from V and 6 bases from J, with 9 bases in between. The CDR3 has 11 residues. The CDR3 loop reads CASGGTQPQHF. The CDR3 bases are TGTGCCAGTGGAGGGACTCAGCCCCAGCATTTT.

CDR3 coding DNA: TGTGCCAGCAGCCCTCACCGTGACCAGCGCGGTGAGCAGTTCTTC. Its translation: CASSPHRDQRGEQFF. The rearrangement uses TRBV9 and TRBJ2-1; D unresolved. Trimming removed 4 bases from V and 9 bases from J, with 20 bases in between. The CDR3 runs to 15 residues. The germline V gene has CDR1 SGDLS and CDR2 YYNGEE.

This rearrangement joins TRBV19 to TRBJ1-2; TRBD1 might be the D (6 bases). The CDR3 has 14 amino acids. Looked up from germline, CDR1 is LNHDA and CDR2 is SQIVND (reference sequence). The ends were cut back, 6 bases at V and 6 bases at J, with 17 bases in the middle. In nucleotides, the CDR3 is TGTGCCAGTAGCAGAAGGGGGACACAAGATGGCTACACCTTC. It yields the protein CASSRRGTQDGYTF.